These 8 T cell receptor beta chains were sequenced from one sample in a study of metastatic and nonmetastatic thyroid tumors. TCRdb re-called clones via MiXCR from the PCR reads. This sample has 45,000 to 60,000 clones, with approximately 17% found just once. Patients were all untreated before their thyroid surgery. The sequenced sample was blood. These receptors were taken from a female donor with papillary thyroid cancer or a benign thyroid nodule (not recorded which). Some clones in this sample may be carry-over from other donors' samples.

In this sample, this clone turned up many times. This chain connects TRBV6-1 to TRBJ2-1; D gene uncertain. This CDR3 contains 13 residues. The germline CDR1 and CDR2 sequences are MNHNS and SASEGT. V was shortened by 2 bases and J by 8 bases, with 10 bases between the two germline ends. The CDR3 DNA follows: TGTGCCAGCAGTGAATGGATTAGCCATGAGCAGTTCTTC. Amino acids: CASSEWISHEQFF.

This clone was detected many times. V usage is TRBV4-1 and J usage is TRBJ2-1; 12 bases agree with TRBD2. The CDR3 contains 16 residues. Germline CDR1 and CDR2: MGHRA and YSYEKL. Trimming took 3 bases from V and 8 from J; bases not matched to a gene: 8. CDR3 nucleotide sequence: TGCGCCAGCAGCCACTCCGTGGGACTAGCGGGTGATGAGCAGTTCTTC. Translation gives CASSHSVGLAGDEQFF.

This clone appeared many times. The chain recombines TRBV28 with TRBJ2-5; TRBD1 matches 8 bases. Germline values: CDR1 MDHEN, CDR2 SYDVKM. This CDR3 has 16 residues. Germline trimming cut 9 bases from V and 4 bases from J; bases unmatched to any gene: 16. The CDR3 protein is CASSTMRTGLGETQYF. The CDR3, as DNA: TGTGCCAGTTCTACGATGAGGACAGGGCTCGGAGAGACCCAGTACTTC.

In its sample, this clone was seen many times. This sequence joins TRBV7-6 and TRBJ1-1; perhaps TRBD1 as D (5 bases). Trimming removed 0 bases from V and 3 bases from J, with 11 bases in between. CDR1 and CDR2 (germline): SGHVS, FNYEAQ. This CDR3 spans 15 amino acids. The CDR3 reads CASSLARDGHTEAFF. CDR3 DNA: TGTGCCAGCAGCTTAGCCCGGGACGGACACACTGAAGCTTTCTTT.

Many counts were recorded for this clone. This sequence joins TRBV6-1 and TRBJ1-1; D possibly corresponds to TRBD1 (6 bases). This CDR3 is 14 amino acids long. V gave up 4 bases and J gave up 4 bases, with 13 bases separating them. Germline lookup yields CDR1 MNHNS and CDR2 SASEGT. The CDR3 DNA sequence: TGTGCCAGCAGTGTCCGAGGGGGGCCCACTGAAGCTTTCTTT. Translating gives CASSVRGGPTEAFF.

In this sample, this clone turned up many times. Other DNA sequences from this sample encode an identical CDR3 as well. The rearrangement links TRBV2 to TRBJ1-2; D is perhaps TRBD1 (5 bases). The CDR3 covers 15 residues. Germline V gene data show CDR1 as SNHLY and CDR2 as FYNNEI. V was cut by 2 bases and J by 5 bases, with 15 bases left in between. The CDR3 DNA follows: TGTGCCAGCAGTGAAAATTTGGGGGGGGTTTATGGCTACACCTTC. Translated: CASSENLGGVYGYTF.

This clone has ten or more counts. V gene TRBV6-1 combines with J gene TRBJ2-7, with 12 bases fitting TRBD2. J was trimmed by 2 bases and V by 4 bases; bases with no gene match: 3. Germline V lookup: CDR1 MNHNS, CDR2 SASEGT. CDR3 length: 15 residues. The CDR3 loop reads CASSGTSGDTYEQYF. The DNA for the CDR3 is TGTGCCAGCAGTGGGACTAGCGGGGACACCTACGAGCAGTACTTC.

This clone was seen many times. J is TRBJ2-7 and V is TRBV20-1, with 7 bases matching TRBD1. The germline CDR1 and CDR2 sequences are DFQATT and SNEGSKA (reference sequence). After removal of 1 base from V and 2 bases from J, the junction contained 5 bases not matched to a gene. The CDR3 is 14 amino acids. CDR3 in amino acids: CSARGTGLPYEQYF. In nucleotides, the CDR3 is TGCAGTGCTAGAGGGACAGGTCTCCCCTACGAGCAGTACTTC.